Sequencing of this T cell receptor beta chain was carried out in a study of brain T cells in children with intractable seizures. The CDR3 consists of 14 residues. CDR1 and CDR2 (germline): LGHDT, YNNKEL (reference sequence). The ends were cut back, 4 bases at V and 0 bases at J, with 9 bases in the middle. At least one anti-epileptic drug was given before surgery. General study results and limits: Absence of clones before surgery may stem from lower sequencing depth.

Comment on this clone: Its cognate antigen is unknown.

The assay was immunoSEQ multiplex PCR, and TCRdb's table has in-frame clones only and misses some. The sample includes around 70,000 clones, approximately 94% of them seen just once. The sample in question was peripheral blood, obtained at surgery. The clonotype comes from a boy under three years old with tuberous sclerosis and intractable seizures. The J gene is TRBJ1-2, the V gene TRBV3-1 (or the pseudogene TRBV3-2); D call uncertain. As DNA, the CDR3 is TGTGCCAGCAGCCTACGAGGGACTAACTATGGCTACACCTTC. It specifies CASSLRGTNYGYTF.